The sequence of this T cell receptor beta chain was determined in a study of cytomegalovirus exposure and HLA in healthy donors. Vbeta (60) and Jbeta (13) primers were used in the PCR. Source study methods: Some 12 million shared chains were among the about 80 million unique TCR beta chains that a later analysis counted. TCRdb's copy holds only in-frame clones and misses some; the assay was immunoSEQ multiplex PCR. V and J calls and clone size are as listed in that table; D and trimming were resolved from the DNA. In the table there are 65,000 to 95,000 clones, more than 70% of which are singletons. Broader study findings: Presence/absence analyses took donor sequencing depth as roughly uniform.

V was pared by 3 bases and J by 2 bases, with 7 bases of the junction left unmatched. Per germline, CDR1 SQVTM and CDR2 ANQGSEA. This CDR3 contains 15 residues. In its sample, this clone was seen a few times. Its antigen is still unknown. These donors, healthy bone marrow donors, were studied. The chain joins TRBV29-1 to TRBJ1-3, with TRBD1 matching 7 bases. The receptor was isolated from a male donor in good health and CMV-seropositive. What was sequenced was PBMCs. DNA of the CDR3: TGCAGCGTTGAGCAACAGGGGTTGCCTGGAAACACCATATATTTT. Protein sequence: CSVEQQGLPGNTIYF.